This T cell receptor beta chain was captured by sequencing in a study of T cells in Graves' hyperthyroidism and ophthalmopathy. Study-wide findings and caveats: Ophthalmopathy was separated from stable hyperthyroidism by a 13 V-J model.

V was clipped by 5 bases and J by 4 bases; unmatched bases: 9. Per germline, CDR1 SGHTA and CDR2 FQGNSA. The CDR3 loop spans 16 amino acids. Amplified TCR beta CDR3 regions came from RNA transcripts. Using the HTBI primer set, a first-round RT-PCR was run on the TCR CDR3. Via MiXCR, TCRdb re-called the multiplex PCR reads, giving one row per CDR3 protein. The table lists approximately 640,000 distinct CDR3 sequences, 15% to 20% of them singletons. Diagnosis rested on symptoms, serum thyroxine and TRAb, thyroid ultrasound, and orbital computed tomography. This clonotype was observed a few times. Its target is not known.

V gene TRBV7-2 combines with J gene TRBJ2-1; 9 bases match TRBD2. Sequencing input: blood. The origin of this receptor is a man aged 50-59 years with Graves' hyperthyroidism. CDR3 sequence reads: CASSLGLSGRYNEQFF. The CDR3 coding sequence is TGTGCCAGCAGCCTAGGCTTAAGCGGGAGGTACAATGAGCAGTTCTTC. Based on the CDR3 plus reference TRBV7-2 and TRBJ2-1, the full variable domain is GAGVSQSPSNKVTEKGKDVELRCDPISGHTALYWYRQSLGQGLEFLIYFQGNSAPDKSGLPSDRFSAERTGGSVSTLTIQRTQQEDSAVYLCASSLGLSGRYNEQFFGPGTRLTVL.